One and the same sample provided the 28 T cell receptor beta chains below, sequenced in a study of T cell responses to AZD1222 COVID-19 vaccine. Assay used: immunoSEQ multiplex PCR; TCRdb lists only in-frame clones, some missing. The table records about 88,000 clones, 70% to 90% of them present only once. The specimen comprised peripheral blood, sampled on day 0 of AZD1222 vaccination. The receptors shown here come from an adult in good health.

This clone was seen many times. J is TRBJ2-3 and V is TRBV6-1, with 8 positions matching TRBD2. Per the germline V gene, CDR1 is MNHNS and CDR2 is SASEGT. The CDR3 totals 17 residues. With V trimmed by 2 bases and J by 3 bases, 10 bases remained unmatched. CDR3 loop: CASSEPPGGGSTDTQYF. As DNA, the CDR3 is TGTGCCAGCAGTGAACCCCCCGGCGGGGGGTCGACAGATACGCAGTATTTT.

Notes on this clone: At one of its ends the junction is not consistent with the germline gene, which may arise from a read error. CDR3 DNA: TGTGCAAGCAGCTTAGTTGCCTGGGGTTCACCCCTCCACTTT. It is translated as CASSLVAWGSPLHF. The rearrangement uses TRBV11-1 and TRBJ1-6; no reliable D call. The CDR3 totals 14 residues. Germline CDR1 and CDR2: SGHAT and FQDESV (reference sequence).

This chain uses TRBV5-1 with TRBJ2-5, with D perhaps being TRBD1 or TRBD2 (7 bases each). The CDR3 is made up of 15 amino acids. Germline CDR1 reads SGHRS; CDR2 reads YFSETQ. The ends were cut back, 0 bases at V and 5 bases at J, with 14 bases in the middle. The CDR3 loop reads CASSLEPGGVETQYF. The CDR3 DNA reads TGCGCCAGCAGCTTGGAGCCAGGGGGGGTCGAGACCCAGTACTTC.

The chain links TRBV29-1 to TRBJ1-1, with D perhaps matching TRBD1 (5 bases). The CDR3 has 15 amino acids. V dropped 6 bases and J dropped 1 base, with 18 bases sitting between them. The V gene's germline CDR1 is SQVTM and CDR2 ANQGSEA. CDR3: CSVLGEGRGNTEAFF. As DNA, the CDR3 is TGCAGCGTCCTGGGGGAGGGAAGGGGGAACACTGAAGCTTTCTTT.

The chain recombines TRBV10-3 with TRBJ1-4; 10 nucleotides match TRBD1. CDR3 length: 14 amino acids. From germline, CDR1 is ENHRY and CDR2 SYGVKD. The ends lost 6 bases at V and 5 bases at J; junction bases unmatched: 3. The CDR3 region has the DNA TGTGCCATCAGCTCGACAGGGGGCAATGAAAAACTGTTTTTT. Amino acid sequence: CAISSTGGNEKLFF.

CDR3 sequence reads: CASDVHYGYTF. CDR3 coding DNA: TGTGCCAGCGACGTGCACTATGGCTACACCTTC. This chain uses TRBV27 with TRBJ1-2; D is unresolved. Trimming removed 8 bases at V and 3 bases at J, with 7 bases between. Germline CDR1 and CDR2: MNHEY and SMNVEV (reference sequence). There are 11 residues in the CDR3.

This rearrangement joins TRBV5-4 to TRBJ1-3; no firm D call. The CDR3 totals 14 residues. Germline loops: CDR1 SGHNT, CDR2 YYREEE (reference sequence). Trimming left V 0 bases short and J 3 bases short, with 7 bases between. As DNA, the CDR3 is TGTGCCAGCAGCTTGGGCAGACTTGGAAACACCATATATTTT. Translated, it gives CASSLGRLGNTIYF.

This clone was seen just once. The chain links TRBV19 to TRBJ1-1; 7 bases match TRBD1. Germline V gene lookup returns CDR1 LNHDA and CDR2 SQIVND (reference sequence). The CDR3 totals 14 residues. Trimming removed 6 bases from V and 1 base from J; junction bases left unmatched: 5. CDR3 sequence reads: CASRGGTANTEAFF. CDR3 bases: TGTGCCAGTAGGGGAGGGACAGCGAACACTGAAGCTTTCTTT.

This clone was seen many times. This chain uses TRBV19 with TRBJ1-2; D gene ambiguous. Germline loops: CDR1 LNHDA, CDR2 SQIVND (reference sequence). Deletions cut 0 bases from V and 8 bases from J, with 13 bases between. This CDR3 has 14 residues. The CDR3 loop is CASSIDLEGGGYTF. The CDR3 DNA reads TGTGCCAGTAGTATAGATCTCGAGGGAGGCGGCTACACCTTC.

This clone has just one count. The chain is built from TRBV3-1 (or the pseudogene TRBV3-2) and TRBJ2-7; D is uncertain. The CDR3 runs 13 residues. The V gene lost 3 bases and the J gene lost 2 bases, with 8 bases spanning the gap. Germline CDR1 LGHDT, CDR2 YNNKEL (reference sequence). This chain's CDR3 is CASSQAATYEQYF. The CDR3 nucleotides read TGTGCCAGCAGCCAGGCCGCTACCTACGAGCAGTACTTC.

The V call is TRBV5-1, the J call TRBJ2-3; 8 nucleotides align to TRBD2. Looked up from germline, CDR1 is SGHRS and CDR2 is YFSETQ. The CDR3 totals 17 residues. Germline trimming cut 1 base from V and 2 bases from J; bases unmatched to any gene: 9. This chain's CDR3 is CASSLRLTGGTTDTQYF. CDR3 DNA: TGCGCCAGCAGCTTGAGGTTGACGGGGGGGACCACAGATACGCAGTATTTT.

The chain couples TRBV27 to TRBJ2-5; no firm D call. The length of the CDR3 is 13 residues. Germline CDR1 MNHEY, CDR2 SMNVEV (reference sequence). V lost 0 bases, J lost 3 bases, and 5 bases lay in between. The CDR3 sequence is CASSLSTKETQYF. CDR3 coding DNA: TGTGCCAGCAGTTTATCTACTAAAGAGACCCAGTACTTC.

The J gene is TRBJ2-7, the V gene TRBV10-1, with a weak D call TRBD2 (6 bases). V lost 0 bases and J 2 bases, leaving 11 bases between the germline ends. The CDR3 length is 15 residues. The germline V gene encodes CDR1 WNHNN and CDR2 SYGVQD (reference sequence). This chain's CDR3 is CASSESGTGAYEQYF. The DNA for the CDR3 is TGCGCCAGCAGTGAGTCGGGGACGGGGGCCTACGAGCAGTACTTC.

This rearrangement joins TRBV5-1 to TRBJ1-1; 8 nucleotides agree with TRBD1. Losses at the gene ends were 4 bases for V and 0 bases for J; bases not matched to a gene: 8. CDR3 length: 16 residues. From germline, CDR1 is SGHRS and CDR2 YFSETQ. CDR3 sequence: CASSRGTGNMNTEAFF. In DNA, the CDR3 is TGCGCCAGCAGCAGAGGGACAGGAAATATGAACACTGAAGCTTTCTTT. Variable domain in full (rest from reference TRBV5-1 and TRBJ1-1): KAGVTQTPRYLIKTRGQQVTLSCSPISGHRSVSWYQQTPGQGLQFLFEYFSETQRNKGNFPGRFSGRQFSNSRSEMNVSTLELGDSALYLCASSRGTGNMNTEAFFGQGTRLTVV.

DNA of the CDR3: TGTGCCAGCAGCTTCAATGGTCGGGGACTCCACGGCTACACCTTC. Its protein is CASSFNGRGLHGYTF. V and J are TRBV5-4 and TRBJ1-2; maybe TRBD1 (5 bases). In germline, CDR1 is SGHNT, CDR2 YYREEE (reference sequence). The CDR3 is 15 amino acids. Trimming pared 2 bases from V and 8 bases from J, leaving 19 bases between.

J is TRBJ2-7 and V is TRBV19; D is tentatively TRBD1 or TRBD2 (5 bases each). The V end was cut by 3 bases, the J end by 6 bases, with 12 bases between. CDR3 length: 13 amino acids. The germline gives CDR1 LNHDA, CDR2 SQIVND (reference sequence). The CDR3, as DNA: TGTGCCAGTAGTATGGGGGAAGGCTCCGAGCAGTACTTC. It specifies CASSMGEGSEQYF.

This sequence joins TRBV29-1 and TRBJ2-7; 7 nucleotides align to TRBD1. Germline lookup yields CDR1 SQVTM and CDR2 ANQGSEA. The trim removed 2 bases at V and 3 bases at J, leaving 4 bases unmatched. The CDR3 extends over 13 amino acids. In DNA form, the CDR3 reads TGCAGCGTTGAAACAGGGGATGGCTACGAGCAGTACTTC. It translates to CSVETGDGYEQYF.

This rearrangement joins TRBV18 to TRBJ1-1; D unclear. Germline V CDR1 and CDR2: KGHSH, LQKENI. V lost 5 bases and J lost 5, with 9 bases in between. The CDR3 is made up of 12 amino acids. The CDR3 bases are TGTGCCAGCTCAGAGACCCGGACTGAAGCTTTCTTT. Its translation is CASSETRTEAFF.

The rearrangement uses TRBV19 and TRBJ1-2, with 7 bases fitting TRBD1. CDR1 and CDR2 from the germline V gene are LNHDA and SQIVND (reference sequence). The CDR3 totals 13 residues. V was clipped by 6 bases and J by 4 bases; unmatched bases: 5. CDR3 DNA: TGTGCCAGTAGACAAGGACAGGCCTATGGCTACACCTTC. Its protein product is CASRQGQAYGYTF.

V is TRBV6-2 or TRBV6-3 and J is TRBJ2-1; tentative D call: TRBD2 (6 bases). Germline CDR1 is MNHEY and CDR2 is SVGEGT. The CDR3 consists of 15 residues. Trimming stripped 4 bases from V and 3 bases from J, with 13 bases between. CDR3 DNA: TGTGCCAGCAGTTTAGCGGCGGTCAACTACAATGAGCAGTTCTTC. Translation gives CASSLAAVNYNEQFF.

CDR3 residues: CASSVNWALQGRGYTGELFF. For the CDR3, the DNA is TGTGCCAGCAGTGTTAATTGGGCCCTACAGGGTCGAGGGTACACCGGGGAGCTGTTTTTT. The V call is TRBV27, the J call TRBJ2-2; D may be TRBD1 (6 bases). V lost 5 bases and J 3 bases, leaving 28 bases between the germline ends. The CDR3 runs to 20 residues. Germline V CDR1 and CDR2: MNHEY, SMNVEV (reference sequence).

The CDR3 region has the DNA TGCGCCAGCAGCTTGCCAGACACTGGTTACACCTTC. This codes for CASSLPDTGYTF. The gene calls are TRBV5-1 and TRBJ1-2, with unresolved D. The V and J ends lost 1 base and 11 bases respectively, with 12 bases between them. The CDR3 contains 12 residues. Germline CDR1 reads SGHRS; CDR2 reads YFSETQ.

V is TRBV4-1 and J is TRBJ2-5; 8 bases agree with TRBD2. V dropped 4 bases and J dropped 1; count of bases not matched to a gene: 5. This CDR3 contains 15 residues. Germline V gene data show CDR1 as MGHRA and CDR2 as YSYEKL. The CDR3 sequence: CASSLVAGGQETQYF. The CDR3 DNA reads as TGCGCCAGCAGCCTTGTTGCGGGGGGCCAAGAGACCCAGTACTTC.

The V call is TRBV6-2 or TRBV6-3, the J call TRBJ2-7; tentatively, D is TRBD1 (5 bases). The germline V gene has CDR1 MNHEY and CDR2 SVGEGT. Deletions cut 0 bases from V and 6 bases from J, with 15 bases between. The CDR3 is 15 amino acids. CDR3 DNA sequence: TGTGCCAGCAGTTACTCGACGGCTGGGGCGTCCGAGCAGTACTTC. This codes for CASSYSTAGASEQYF.

This clone was seen once. This rearrangement joins TRBV19 to TRBJ1-6; 11 bases line up with TRBD1. The CDR3 is 15 amino acids. Germline V CDR1 and CDR2: LNHDA, SQIVND (reference sequence). J gave up 6 bases and V 6 bases, and 4 bases lay outside the gene matches. The CDR3 DNA reads TGTGCCAGTAGCATGGGACAGGGGGTTAATTCACCCCTCCACTTT. It encodes CASSMGQGVNSPLHF.

This chain joins TRBV5-6 and TRBJ1-3; 8 bases match TRBD1. CDR1 SGHDT and CDR2 YYEEEE come from the germline V gene. This CDR3 contains 16 residues. The V and J ends lost 3 bases and 4 bases, in that order; junction bases with no gene match: 9. This CDR3 reads CASSWTSGGAGNTIYF. The CDR3 nucleotides read TGTGCCAGCAGCTGGACCTCAGGGGGCGCGGGAAACACCATATATTTT.

The sample holds one count of this clone. The V and J genes are TRBV10-3 and TRBJ2-2; D call uncertain. V lost 6 bases to trimming and J lost 3 bases, with 2 bases between them. The CDR3 covers 11 residues. CDR1 is ENHRY, CDR2 SYGVKD, per germline. The CDR3 nucleotides read TGTGCCATCAGGGACACCGGGGAGCTGTTTTTT. It is translated as CAIRDTGELFF.

A single count supports this clone. The V gene is TRBV3-1 (or the pseudogene TRBV3-2), the J gene TRBJ1-6, with no clear D. In germline, CDR1 is LGHDT, CDR2 YNNKEL (reference sequence). The CDR3 totals 14 residues. With 2 bases removed from V and 5 bases from J, the gap between germline ends came to 7 bases. Here the CDR3 DNA reads TGTGCCAGCAGCCAATCGGGCCATAATTCACCCCTCCACTTT. This gives the protein CASSQSGHNSPLHF.